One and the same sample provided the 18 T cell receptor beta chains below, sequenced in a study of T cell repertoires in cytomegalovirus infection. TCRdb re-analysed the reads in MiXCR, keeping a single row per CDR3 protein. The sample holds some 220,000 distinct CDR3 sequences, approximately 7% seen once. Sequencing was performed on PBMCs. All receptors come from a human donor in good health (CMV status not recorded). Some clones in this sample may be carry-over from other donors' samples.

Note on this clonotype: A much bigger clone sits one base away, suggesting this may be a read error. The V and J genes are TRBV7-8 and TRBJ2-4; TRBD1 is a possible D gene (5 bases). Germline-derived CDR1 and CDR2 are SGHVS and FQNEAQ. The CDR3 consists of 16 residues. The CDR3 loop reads CASSPYKGLAKNSQYF. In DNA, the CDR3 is TGTGCCAGCAGTCCATACAAGGGGCTGGCCAAAAACAGTCAGTACTTC. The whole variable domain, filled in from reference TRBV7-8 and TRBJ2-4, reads GAGVSQSPRYKVAKRGQDVALRCDPISGHVSLFWYQQALGQGPEFLTYFQNEAQLDKSGLPSDRFFAERPEGSVSTLKIQRTQQEDSAVYLCASSPYKGLAKNSQYFGAGTRLSVL.

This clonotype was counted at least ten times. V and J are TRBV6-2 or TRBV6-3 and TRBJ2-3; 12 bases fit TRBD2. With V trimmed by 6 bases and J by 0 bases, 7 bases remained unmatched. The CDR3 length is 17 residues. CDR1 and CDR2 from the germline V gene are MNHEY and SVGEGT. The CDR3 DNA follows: TGTGCCAGCAGCCTGACTAGCGGGGGCCCTAGCACAGATACGCAGTATTTT. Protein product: CASSLTSGGPSTDTQYF.

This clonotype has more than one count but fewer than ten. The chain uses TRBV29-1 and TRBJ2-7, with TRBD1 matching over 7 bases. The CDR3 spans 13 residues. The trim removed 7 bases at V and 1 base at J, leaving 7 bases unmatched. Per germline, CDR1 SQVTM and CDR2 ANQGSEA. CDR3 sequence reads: CSAGQDGSYEQYF. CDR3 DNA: TGCAGCGCCGGACAGGACGGTTCCTACGAGCAGTACTTC.

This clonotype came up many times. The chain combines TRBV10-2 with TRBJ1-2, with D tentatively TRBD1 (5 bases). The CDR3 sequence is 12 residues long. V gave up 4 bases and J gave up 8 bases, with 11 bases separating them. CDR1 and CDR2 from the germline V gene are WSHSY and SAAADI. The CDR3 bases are TGCGCCAGCAGTGGGGGCCCCGGCGGCTACACCTTC. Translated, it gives CASSGGPGGYTF.

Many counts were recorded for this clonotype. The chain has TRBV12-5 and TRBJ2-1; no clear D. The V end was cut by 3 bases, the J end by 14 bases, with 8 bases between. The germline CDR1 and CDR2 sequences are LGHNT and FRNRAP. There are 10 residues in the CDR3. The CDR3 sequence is CASGFPVEFF. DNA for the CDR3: TGTGCTAGTGGTTTCCCGGTGGAGTTCTTC.

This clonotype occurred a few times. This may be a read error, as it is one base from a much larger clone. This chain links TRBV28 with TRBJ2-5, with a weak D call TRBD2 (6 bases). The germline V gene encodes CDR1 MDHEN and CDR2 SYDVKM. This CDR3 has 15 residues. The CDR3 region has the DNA TGTGCCAGCAGTATGGGGAGGACGTTCCAAGAGACCCAGCACTTC. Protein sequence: CASSMGRTFQETQHF. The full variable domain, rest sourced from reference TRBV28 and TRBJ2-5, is DVKVTQSSRYLVKRTGEKVFLECVQDMDHENMFWYRQDPGLGLRLIYFSYDVKMKEKGDIPEGYSVSREKKERFSLILESASTNQTSMYLCASSMGRTFQETQHFGPGTRLLVL.

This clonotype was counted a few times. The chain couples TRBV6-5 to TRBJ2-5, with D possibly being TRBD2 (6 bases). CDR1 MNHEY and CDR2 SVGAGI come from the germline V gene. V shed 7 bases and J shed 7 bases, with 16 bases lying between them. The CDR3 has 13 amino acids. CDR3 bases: TGTGCCAGCAACGGACTACCCCTGGGGACCCAGTACTTC. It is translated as CASNGLPLGTQYF.

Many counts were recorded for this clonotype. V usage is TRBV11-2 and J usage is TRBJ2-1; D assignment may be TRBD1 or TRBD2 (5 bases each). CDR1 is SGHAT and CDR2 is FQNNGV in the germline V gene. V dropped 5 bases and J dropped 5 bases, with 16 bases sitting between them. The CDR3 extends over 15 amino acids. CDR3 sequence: CASSPQRGRNNEQFF. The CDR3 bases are TGTGCCAGCAGCCCCCAGAGGGGTCGGAACAATGAGCAGTTCTTC.

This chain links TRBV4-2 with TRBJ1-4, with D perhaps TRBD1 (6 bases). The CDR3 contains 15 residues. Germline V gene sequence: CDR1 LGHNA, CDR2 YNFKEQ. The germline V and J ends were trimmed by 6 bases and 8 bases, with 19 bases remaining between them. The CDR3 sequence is CASRDITGRVEKLFF. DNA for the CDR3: TGTGCCAGCAGGGACATCACAGGGCGGGTCGAAAAACTGTTTTTT.

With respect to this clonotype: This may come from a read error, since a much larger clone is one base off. The CDR3 bases are TGTGCCAGCAGAACTACCGGGCTGGGTGGAAACTCCATATATTTT. This translates into CASRTTGLGGNSIYF. The chain couples TRBV5-6 to TRBJ1-3; D gene ambiguous. The CDR3 spans 15 residues. CDR1 is SGHDT and CDR2 is YYEEEE in the germline V gene.

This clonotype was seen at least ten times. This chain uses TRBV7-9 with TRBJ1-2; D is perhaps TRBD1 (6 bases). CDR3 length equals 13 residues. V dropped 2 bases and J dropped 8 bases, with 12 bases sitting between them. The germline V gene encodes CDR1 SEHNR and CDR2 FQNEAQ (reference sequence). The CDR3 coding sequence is TGTGCCAGCAGCTTAACAGGGTATCGCGGCTACACCTTC. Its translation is CASSLTGYRGYTF.

CDR3 nucleotide sequence: TGTGCCAGCAGCTTTTCACTAGGGGGACAGGGCGACAATGAGCAGTTCTTC. This translates into CASSFSLGGQGDNEQFF. V usage is TRBV11-1 and J usage is TRBJ2-1, with 9 bases matching TRBD1. Germline V gives CDR1 SGHAT, CDR2 FQDESV (reference sequence). The CDR3 spans 17 residues. V shed 3 bases, J shed 5 bases, and the junction held 11 bases outside the gene matches.

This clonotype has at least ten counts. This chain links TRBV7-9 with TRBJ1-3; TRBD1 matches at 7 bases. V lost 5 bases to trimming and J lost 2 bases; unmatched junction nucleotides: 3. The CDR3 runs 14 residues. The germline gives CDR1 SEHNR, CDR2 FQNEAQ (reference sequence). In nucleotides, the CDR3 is TGTGCCAGCAGCACCACAGGGGCTGGAAACACCATATATTTT. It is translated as CASSTTGAGNTIYF.

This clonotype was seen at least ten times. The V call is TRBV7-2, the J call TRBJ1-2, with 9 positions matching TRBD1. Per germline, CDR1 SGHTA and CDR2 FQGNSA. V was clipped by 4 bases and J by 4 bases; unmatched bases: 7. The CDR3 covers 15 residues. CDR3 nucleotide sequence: TGTGCCAGCAGCTCGGACAGGGGAAGAGGCTATGGCTACACCTTC. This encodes CASSSDRGRGYGYTF.

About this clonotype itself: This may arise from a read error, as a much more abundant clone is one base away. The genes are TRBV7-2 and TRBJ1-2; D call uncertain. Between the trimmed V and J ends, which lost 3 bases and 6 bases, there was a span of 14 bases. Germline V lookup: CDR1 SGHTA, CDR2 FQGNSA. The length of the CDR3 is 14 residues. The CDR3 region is CASSFGRTNHGYTF. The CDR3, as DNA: TGTGCCAGCAGCTTCGGCAGGACCAACCATGGCTACACCTTC. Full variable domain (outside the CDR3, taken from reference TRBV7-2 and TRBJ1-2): GAGVSQSPSNKVTEKGKDVELRCDPISGHTALYWYRQSLGQGLEFLIYFQGNSAPDKSGLPSDRFSAERTGGSVSTLTIQRTQQEDSAVYLCASSFGRTNHGYTFGSGTRLTVV.

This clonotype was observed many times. This CDR3 reads CASRLGQIYTGELFF. CDR3 DNA: TGCGCCAGCAGGTTAGGACAGATTTACACCGGGGAGCTGTTTTTT. This chain uses TRBV5-1 with TRBJ2-2, with TRBD1 as a possible D gene (6 bases). V was cut by 5 bases and J by 3 bases, with 14 bases left in between. Germline V lookup: CDR1 SGHRS, CDR2 YFSETQ. The CDR3 has 15 amino acids.

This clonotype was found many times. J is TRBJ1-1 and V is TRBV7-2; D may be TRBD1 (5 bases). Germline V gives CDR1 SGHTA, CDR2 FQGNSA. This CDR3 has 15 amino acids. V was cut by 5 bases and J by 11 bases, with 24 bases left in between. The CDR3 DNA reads TGTGCCAGCAGCCCCGAAGGGCCACTAGATCGGGGGGCTTTCTTT. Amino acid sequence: CASSPEGPLDRGAFF. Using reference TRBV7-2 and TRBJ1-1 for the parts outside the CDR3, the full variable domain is GAGVSQSPSNKVTEKGKDVELRCDPISGHTALYWYRQSLGQGLEFLIYFQGNSAPDKSGLPSDRFSAERTGGSVSTLTIQRTQQEDSAVYLCASSPEGPLDRGAFFGQGTRLTVV.

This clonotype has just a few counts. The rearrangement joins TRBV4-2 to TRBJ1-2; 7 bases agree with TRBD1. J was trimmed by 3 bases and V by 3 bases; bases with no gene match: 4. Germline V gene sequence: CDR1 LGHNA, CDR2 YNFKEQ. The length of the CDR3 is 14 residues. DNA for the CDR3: TGTGCCAGCAGCCATGACGACAGGGACTATGGCTACACCTTC. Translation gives CASSHDDRDYGYTF.